The 21 T cell receptor beta chains below come from one sample, sequenced in a study of blood T cells in healthy people across ages. For the second PCR, which ran for about 7 to 11 cycles, a sample-barcoded 5' primer and a J-beta primer mix were used. TCRdb analysed the 5' RACE reads with MiXCR anew, one entry per CDR3 protein. The sample carries about 580,000 distinct CDR3 sequences, around 48% recorded once. Sequences were obtained from blood. The origin of the receptors is an elderly man in good health.

The chain links TRBV7-2 to TRBJ1-6; possible D gene TRBD1, 6 bases. Deletions cut 5 bases from V and 9 bases from J, with 17 bases between. CDR3 length equals 15 residues. CDR1 SGHTA and CDR2 FQGNSA come from the germline V gene. CDR3 in amino acids: CASSLSGGHISPLHF. The CDR3 region has the DNA TGTGCCAGCAGCCTCTCGGGGGGGCACATTTCACCCCTCCACTTT.

In this sample, this clonotype turned up a few times. Since a much larger clone is just one base distant, this may be a read error. This rearrangement joins TRBV6-5 to TRBJ2-5; D perhaps matches TRBD1 (5 bases). The germline V gene encodes CDR1 MNHEY and CDR2 SVGAGI. The CDR3 length is 12 residues. Trimming pared 6 bases from V and 4 bases from J, leaving 9 bases between. CDR3 DNA sequence: TGTGCCAGCAGCTACAGGCCAGAGACCCAGTACTTC. This sequence encodes CASSYRPETQYF.

DNA of the CDR3: TGTGCCAGTTCACCTTGGGAGGGGGCCTACGAGCAGTACTTC. It encodes CASSPWEGAYEQYF. The chain recombines TRBV6-6 with TRBJ2-7, with D possibly being TRBD2 (7 bases). In germline, CDR1 is MNHNY, CDR2 SVGAGI (reference sequence). V lost 9 bases to trimming and J lost 2 bases, with 17 bases between them. The CDR3 runs 14 residues.

This clonotype has at least ten counts. The V and J genes are TRBV20-1 and TRBJ2-7, with a possible D match to TRBD1 (5 bases). Germline CDR1 and CDR2: DFQATT and SNEGSKA (reference sequence). The CDR3 has 13 amino acids. V was trimmed by 2 bases and J by 5 bases, leaving 13 bases between them. The CDR3 loop reads CSARPRVFDEQYF. In nucleotides, the CDR3 is TGCAGTGCTAGACCCAGGGTTTTCGACGAGCAGTACTTC.

This clonotype was detected ten times or more. J is TRBJ1-2 and V is TRBV6-5; TRBD1 matches at 7 bases. The trim removed 2 bases at V and 4 bases at J, leaving 7 bases unmatched. The CDR3 contains 15 residues. Germline V gene data show CDR1 as MNHEY and CDR2 as SVGAGI. The CDR3 DNA is TGTGCCAGCAGTTACGCGGCCAGGGGGTTCTATGGCTACACCTTC. It encodes CASSYAARGFYGYTF.

The V gene is TRBV12-3 or TRBV12-4, the J gene TRBJ2-5; the match to TRBD2 covers 8 bases. The V and J ends lost 3 bases and 5 bases, in that order; junction bases with no gene match: 11. CDR3 length: 16 amino acids. The CDR3 reads CASSFHGGGYVETQYF. The DNA of the CDR3 is TGTGCCAGCAGTTTTCACGGCGGGGGGTATGTGGAGACCCAGTACTTC.

This clonotype was seen only once. Compared with germline, one end of the junction differs, possibly owing to a read error. The V gene is TRBV7-2, the J gene TRBJ2-4; 11 nucleotides align to TRBD2. The DNA end lines up better with TRBJ2-7; the J call may be wrong. This CDR3 spans 15 amino acids. Per germline, CDR1 SGHTA and CDR2 FQGNSA. CDR3 in DNA: TGTGTCAGCAGAAACCTAGCGGGAGGTTCCTCCGAGCAGTACTTC. Protein product: CVSRNLAGGSSEQYF.

This chain links TRBV6-6 with TRBJ2-5; possible D gene TRBD1, 8 bases. The CDR3 is 15 amino acids. Germline assignment: CDR1 MNHNY and CDR2 SVGAGI (reference sequence). V gave up 4 bases and J gave up 4 bases, with 16 bases separating them. In DNA, the CDR3 is TGTGCCAGCAGTTTTCCAGGGGGCGGGGGAGAGACCCAGTACTTC. As protein: CASSFPGGGGETQYF.

This chain connects TRBV20-1 to TRBJ2-7; 15 bases map to TRBD2. With 0 bases clipped from V and 1 base from J, the junction kept 13 bases outside the gene matches. CDR3 length: 20 residues. In germline, CDR1 is DFQATT, CDR2 SNEGSKA (reference sequence). CDR3 sequence: CSARDISGTSGRSGSYEQYF. CDR3 bases: TGCAGTGCTAGAGATATCTCTGGGACTAGCGGGAGGTCTGGGTCCTACGAGCAGTACTTC.

This chain connects TRBV20-1 to TRBJ1-1, with 8 bases that match TRBD1. CDR1 DFQATT and CDR2 SNEGSKA come from the germline V gene (reference sequence). The ends lost 0 bases at V and 12 bases at J; junction bases unmatched: 12. The CDR3 has 14 residues. CDR3 sequence (DNA): TGCAGTGCTAGAGAATTAGGACAGGGCTTGATGACTTTCTTT. It specifies CSARELGQGLMTFF.

The rearrangement links TRBV7-2 to TRBJ1-1; 7 bases agree with TRBD1. This CDR3 has 15 amino acids. The V gene end was trimmed by 3 bases and the J gene end by 2 bases; junction bases not matched to a gene: 6. Germline values: CDR1 SGHTA, CDR2 FQGNSA. The CDR3 reads CASSFLDRANTEAFF. The CDR3 DNA is TGTGCCAGCAGCTTCCTTGACAGGGCCAACACTGAAGCTTTCTTT. Based on the CDR3 plus reference TRBV7-2 and TRBJ1-1, the full variable domain is GAGVSQSPSNKVTEKGKDVELRCDPISGHTALYWYRQSLGQGLEFLIYFQGNSAPDKSGLPSDRFSAERTGGSVSTLTIQRTQQEDSAVYLCASSFLDRANTEAFFGQGTRLTVV.

This chain links TRBV9 with TRBJ2-5; D is unclear. V shed 0 bases and J shed 2 bases, with 5 bases lying between them. In germline, CDR1 is SGDLS, CDR2 YYNGEE. This CDR3 has 13 residues. The CDR3 coding sequence is TGTGCCAGCAGCGTAGTACCGCAAGAGACCCAGTACTTC. This codes for CASSVVPQETQYF.

This chain links TRBV4-3 with TRBJ1-2, with D possibly being TRBD1 (5 bases). Germline V gene lookup returns CDR1 LGHNA and CDR2 YSLEER. The V end was cut by 0 bases, the J end by 7 bases, with 18 bases between. This CDR3 spans 16 amino acids. The DNA for the CDR3 is TGCGCCAGCAGCCAAGACGTAGGCAGGGTCGGTGGTGGCTACACCTTC. This codes for CASSQDVGRVGGGYTF.

The chain carries TRBV6-5 and TRBJ2-5; 7 nucleotides align to TRBD1. The germline V gene has CDR1 MNHEY and CDR2 SVGAGI. Unmatched junction bases numbered 8, after V lost 4 bases and J lost 0 bases. The CDR3 is 16 residues long. CDR3 bases: TGTGCCAGCAGTTTCCAGACAGGGTTTAACCAAGAGACCCAGTACTTC. It encodes CASSFQTGFNQETQYF.

This clonotype came up many times. V gene TRBV29-1 combines with J gene TRBJ2-7, with TRBD1 matching 8 bases. After removal of 7 bases from V and 6 bases from J, the junction contained 5 bases not matched to a gene. The CDR3 has 11 amino acids. In germline, CDR1 is SQVTM, CDR2 ANQGSEA. DNA of the CDR3: TGCAGCGCCGGAGACAGGGGCGAGCAGTACTTC. It specifies CSAGDRGEQYF.

The gene calls are TRBV27 and TRBJ2-7, with a possible D match to TRBD2 (5 bases). The end of the DNA is better explained by TRBJ2-5, so the J call may be wrong. The CDR3 consists of 14 residues. The germline CDR1 and CDR2 sequences are MNHEY and SMNVEV (reference sequence). CDR3 DNA: TGTGCCAGCAGTTTAGGCAGACCGGGGGAGACCCAGTACTTC. Protein: CASSLGRPGETQYF.

The chain couples TRBV4-2 to TRBJ2-7; D may be TRBD1 (6 bases). Trimming took 1 base from V and 9 from J, leaving 13 bases between them. This CDR3 region has 13 residues. CDR1 and CDR2 (germline): LGHNA, YNFKEQ. The CDR3 here is CASSQAQGSGQYF. The CDR3 DNA is TGTGCCAGCAGCCAAGCTCAGGGGTCAGGGCAGTACTTC.

This chain uses TRBV6-6 with TRBJ1-3, with unresolved D. V was shortened by 2 bases and J by 1 base, with 6 bases between the two germline ends. Germline CDR1 and CDR2: MNHNY and SVGAGI (reference sequence). The CDR3 consists of 14 residues. The CDR3 bases are TGTGCCAGCAGTTACGTTTCTTCTGGAAACACCATATATTTT. It codes for CASSYVSSGNTIYF.

This clonotype was seen only a few times. The V and J genes are TRBV10-3 and TRBJ2-3, with 9 bases matching TRBD2. Germline V gene sequence: CDR1 ENHRY, CDR2 SYGVKD. Trimming removed 10 bases from V and 5 bases from J; junction bases left unmatched: 13. The CDR3 loop spans 15 amino acids. The CDR3 bases are TGTGCCACTGGAAATAGCGGGAGTTTAGAAGATACGCAGTATTTT. This sequence encodes CATGNSGSLEDTQYF.

The chain is built from TRBV6-6 and TRBJ1-1, with unresolved D. The CDR3 covers 14 residues. V was pared by 2 bases and J by 3 bases, with 10 bases between. The germline V gene has CDR1 MNHNY and CDR2 SVGAGI (reference sequence). CDR3 protein: CASSYDLRDTEAFF. The DNA of the CDR3 is TGTGCCAGCAGTTACGACCTGCGGGACACTGAAGCTTTCTTT.

V gene TRBV4-3 combines with J gene TRBJ2-7; 11 nucleotides align to TRBD1. Germline-derived CDR1 and CDR2 are LGHNA and YSLEER. This CDR3 is 15 amino acids long. V trimming: 1 base; J trimming: 6 bases; junction bases outside the gene matches: 5. The CDR3 DNA is TGCGCCAGCAGCCAAGCAAGGACAGGGGGCCCCGAGCAGTACTTC. Protein: CASSQARTGGPEQYF.